The sample holds a few counts of the clone carrying this T cell receptor (beta chain). The libraries were made with immunoSEQ v3. Profiling relied on immunoSEQ multiplex PCR, and the TCRdb table lists in-frame clones only, not all of them. The data show more than 45,000 clones, 70% to 75% seen once. The V segment lost 0 bases and the J segment 4 bases; nucleotides outside the gene matches: 4. This CDR3 comprises 15 residues. In germline, CDR1 is SGHRS, CDR2 YFSETQ. The data are from a study of TIL therapy for anti-PD-1-resistant metastatic lung cancer. Study-level information: Tumor harvest preceded PD-1/PD-L1 blockade, followed by nivolumab treatment. Half of patients were current or former smokers.

Time point here: pre-treatment sample, taken before nivolumab and TIL therapy. Enrollment ran from October 2017 to January 2020. The chain has TRBV5-1 and TRBJ1-1; 9 bases fit TRBD1. Sequenced material: blood, taken at baseline. The TCR comes from a person aged 25 to 85 with non-small cell lung cancer. CDR3 sequence: CASSLEDRGFTEAFF. The DNA of the CDR3 is TGCGCCAGCAGCTTGGAGGACAGGGGTTTCACTGAAGCTTTCTTT.